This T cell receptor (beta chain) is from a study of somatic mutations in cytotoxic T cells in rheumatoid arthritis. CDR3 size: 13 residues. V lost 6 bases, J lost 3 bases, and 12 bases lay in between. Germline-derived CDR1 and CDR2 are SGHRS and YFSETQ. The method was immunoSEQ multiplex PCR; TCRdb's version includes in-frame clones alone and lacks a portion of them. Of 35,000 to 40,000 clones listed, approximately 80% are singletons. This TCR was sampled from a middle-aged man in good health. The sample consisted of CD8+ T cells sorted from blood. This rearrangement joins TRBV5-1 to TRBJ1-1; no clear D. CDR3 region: CASTLAGYTEAFF. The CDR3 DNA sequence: TGCGCCAGCACCCTGGCGGGGTACACTGAAGCTTTCTTT. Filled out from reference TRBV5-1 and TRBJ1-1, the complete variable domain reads KAGVTQTPRYLIKTRGQQVTLSCSPISGHRSVSWYQQTPGQGLQFLFEYFSETQRNKGNFPGRFSGRQFSNSRSEMNVSTLELGDSALYLCASTLAGYTEAFFGQGTRLTVV.